These 8 T cell receptor beta chains originate from one sample sequenced in a study of blood T cell repertoires in COVID-19 (TCRdb year 2020). Library preparation used the immunoSEQ multiplex PCR assay. TCRdb stores this immuneACCESS table with in-frame sequences only. Part of the clones is absent; in the studies checked, under half of the shortfall reflects unresolved V genes, and no reason is known for the rest. The sample profile shows about 74,000 clones; 65% to 90% of them were found once. Of the sample, approximately 40% falls within the top ten clones. Sequenced: peripheral blood. The origin of the receptors is an elderly man with acute or convalescent COVID-19.

Concerning this clone itself: The junction and the germline gene differ at one end; a read error may be behind it. The CDR3 nucleotides are TGTGCCAGCAGCTACTGGGAGGCAGGTTACACCTTC. Translating gives CASSYWEAGYTF. The genes are TRBV6-2 or TRBV6-3 and TRBJ1-2; D ambiguous. Looked up from germline, CDR1 is MNHEY and CDR2 is SVGEGT. The CDR3 is made up of 12 amino acids.

J is TRBJ2-7 and V is TRBV28; 8 positions match TRBD2. V trimming: 5 bases; J trimming: 0 bases; junction bases outside the gene matches: 6. Germline V gene sequence: CDR1 MDHEN, CDR2 SYDVKM. The CDR3 contains 15 residues. The CDR3 bases are TGTGCCAGCAGTCCCGCGGGAGGTCGCTCCTACGAGCAGTACTTC. Its protein is CASSPAGGRSYEQYF.

The chain links TRBV5-4 to TRBJ2-2, with TRBD2 identical over 12 bases. With 6 bases clipped from V and 6 bases from J, the junction kept 3 bases outside the gene matches. Germline assignment: CDR1 SGHNT and CDR2 YYREEE (reference sequence). This CDR3 comprises 14 residues. CDR3 nucleotide sequence: TGTGCCAGCACTAGCGGGGGGGCCTCCGGGGAGCTGTTTTTT. Translating it yields CASTSGGASGELFF.

The gene calls are TRBV4-3 and TRBJ1-4, with TRBD1 matching 10 bases. The V gene end was trimmed by 0 bases and the J gene end by 8 bases; junction bases not matched to a gene: 12. CDR1 LGHNA and CDR2 YSLEER come from the germline V gene. The CDR3 extends over 18 amino acids. The CDR3 region has the DNA TGCGCCAGCAGCCAAGATAGGGGCGGGGACAGGGGCTTCGAAAAACTGTTTTTT. Its protein is CASSQDRGGDRGFEKLFF.

The chain couples TRBV6-5 to TRBJ2-5; D is uncertain. This CDR3 region has 12 residues. Germline V lookup: CDR1 MNHEY, CDR2 SVGAGI. Trimming shortened V by 7 bases and J by 5 bases, and 11 bases separated the two germline ends. The CDR3 DNA reads TGTGCCAGCACTCTCACAATGGAGACCCAGTACTTC. It translates to CASTLTMETQYF.

The V call is TRBV19, the J call TRBJ2-7; D possibly corresponds to TRBD2 (5 bases). The CDR3 runs 14 residues. Per germline, CDR1 LNHDA and CDR2 SQIVND (reference sequence). V was pared by 3 bases and J by 2 bases, with 11 bases between. The CDR3 protein is CASSITGRTYEQYF. The DNA of the CDR3 is TGTGCCAGTAGTATCACGGGAAGGACCTACGAGCAGTACTTC. Full variable domain (rest looked up from reference TRBV19 and TRBJ2-7): DGGITQSPKYLFRKEGQNVTLSCEQNLNHDAMYWYRQDPGQGLRLIYYSQIVNDFQKGDIAEGYSVSREKKESFPLTVTSAQKNPTAFYLCASSITGRTYEQYFGPGTRLTVT.

V is TRBV3-1 (or the pseudogene TRBV3-2) and J is TRBJ1-1, with D unclear. V dropped 1 base and J dropped 1 base, with 7 bases sitting between them. The V gene's germline CDR1 is LGHDT and CDR2 YNNKEL (reference sequence). This CDR3 region has 14 residues. DNA for the CDR3: TGTGCCAGCAGCCAAGGCACAACGAACACTGAAGCTTTCTTT. Translated: CASSQGTTNTEAFF.

For the CDR3, the DNA is TGCAGCGTTGAACCCGGGCAGGGGAAAGATACGCAGTATTTT. It is translated as CSVEPGQGKDTQYF. This rearrangement joins TRBV29-1 to TRBJ2-3, with D possibly TRBD1 on 6 matching bases. The CDR3 spans 14 residues. Looked up from germline, CDR1 is SQVTM and CDR2 is ANQGSEA. V dropped 2 bases and J dropped 5 bases, with 14 bases sitting between them.